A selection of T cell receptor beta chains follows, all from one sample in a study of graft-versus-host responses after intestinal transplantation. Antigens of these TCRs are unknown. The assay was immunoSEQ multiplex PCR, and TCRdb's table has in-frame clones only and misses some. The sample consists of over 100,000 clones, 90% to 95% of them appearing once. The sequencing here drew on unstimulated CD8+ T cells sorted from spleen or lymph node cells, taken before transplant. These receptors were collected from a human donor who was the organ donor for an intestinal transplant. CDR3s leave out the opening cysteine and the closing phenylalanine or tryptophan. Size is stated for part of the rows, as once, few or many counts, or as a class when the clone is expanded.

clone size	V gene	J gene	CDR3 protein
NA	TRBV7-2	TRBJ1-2	ASSPPDRVNGYT
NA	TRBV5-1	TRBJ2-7	ASSLNLQARLDFYEQY
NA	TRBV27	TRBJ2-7	ASSLTGTTYEQY
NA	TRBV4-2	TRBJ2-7	ASSPGPSSYEQY
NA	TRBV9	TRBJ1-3	ASSVAGTGVDTIY
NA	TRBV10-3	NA	AISPKREYYEQY
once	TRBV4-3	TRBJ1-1	ASSQASGWAPGQHTEAF
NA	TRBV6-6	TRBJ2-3	ASSYDTAPTDTQY
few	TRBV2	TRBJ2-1	ASSTVGGEQF
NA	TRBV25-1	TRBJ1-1	ASSFTGNTEAF
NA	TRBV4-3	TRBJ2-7	ASSQDPDNEQY
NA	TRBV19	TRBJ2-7	ASSLAGGTYEQY
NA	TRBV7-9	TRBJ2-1	ASSFRANNEQF
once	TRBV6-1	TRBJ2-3	ASSEYAGFSTDTQY
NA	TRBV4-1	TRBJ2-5	ASSQRQGGETQY
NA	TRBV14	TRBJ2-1	ASSQDFLRGEDEQF
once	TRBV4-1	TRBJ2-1	ASSQDGDSYNEQF
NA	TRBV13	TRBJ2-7	ASSRTGTRGHEQY
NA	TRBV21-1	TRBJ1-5	ASSKVIPGGLYSNQPQH
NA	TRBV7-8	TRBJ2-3	ASSTISDIPSGRGTDTQY
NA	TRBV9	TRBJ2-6	ASSVSRSGANVLT
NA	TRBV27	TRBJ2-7	ASSLTSGGTYEQY
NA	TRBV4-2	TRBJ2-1	ASSQESGSYNEQF
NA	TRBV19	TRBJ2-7	ASSISLPYEQY
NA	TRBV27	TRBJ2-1	ASSLDRGSSYNEQF
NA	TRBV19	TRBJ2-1	ASSIQNEQF
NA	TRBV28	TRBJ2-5	ASTPRQGPGETQY
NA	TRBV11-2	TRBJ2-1	ASSLSYDWSNEQF
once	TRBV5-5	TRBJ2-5	ASSLEGGETQY
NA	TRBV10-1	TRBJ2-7	ARLAGFSYEQY
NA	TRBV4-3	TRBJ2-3	ASSQGTGGTDTQY
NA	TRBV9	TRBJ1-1	ASSVIGGGSTEAF
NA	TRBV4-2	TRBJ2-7	ASSHDPFYEQY
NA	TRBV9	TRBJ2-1	ASSIDNEQF
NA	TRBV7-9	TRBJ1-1	ASSFPIDTEAF
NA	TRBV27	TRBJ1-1	ASRTAQGNTEAF
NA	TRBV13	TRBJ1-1	ASSHGTGFMNTEAF
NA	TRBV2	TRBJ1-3	ASSDLAGSTIY
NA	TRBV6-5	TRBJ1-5	ASKAYRVLEQPQH
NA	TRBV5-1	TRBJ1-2	ASSLTGYDGYT
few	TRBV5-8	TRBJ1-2	ASSLPSRAYGYT